Below, 24 T cell receptor beta chains from the same sample are listed, as sequenced in a study of cytomegalovirus exposure and HLA in healthy donors. The PCR employed 60 Vbeta primers together with 13 Jbeta primers. Some clones are missing from TCRdb's copy, which holds only in-frame ones; the method was immunoSEQ multiplex PCR. The table has under 200,000 clones, less than 90% seen once; the top ten hold 0.38%. The specimen was PBMCs. These receptors came from a boy aged 2 to 10 in good health and CMV-seronegative.

The chain carries TRBV5-4 and TRBJ2-7, with 11 bases fitting TRBD2. J was trimmed by 2 bases and V by 0 bases; bases with no gene match: 4. The CDR3 runs to 16 residues. The germline V gene has CDR1 SGHNT and CDR2 YYREEE (reference sequence). This chain's CDR3 is CASSLGLAGPAYEQYF. CDR3 in DNA: TGTGCCAGCAGCTTGGGACTAGCGGGGCCCGCCTACGAGCAGTACTTC.

The chain uses TRBV5-1 and TRBJ2-5; 8 bases are a match to TRBD1. The ends lost 4 bases at V and 6 bases at J; junction bases unmatched: 8. The CDR3 loop spans 14 amino acids. Germline loops: CDR1 SGHRS, CDR2 YFSETQ. This chain's CDR3 is CASSRGQGLQTQYF. CDR3 coding DNA: TGCGCCAGCAGCCGAGGACAGGGATTACAGACCCAGTACTTC.

The J gene is TRBJ2-7, the V gene TRBV7-9; 9 bases line up with TRBD1. CDR1 SEHNR and CDR2 FQNEAQ come from the germline V gene (reference sequence). CDR3 size: 14 residues. Trimming removed 4 bases from V and 3 bases from J; junction bases left unmatched: 4. The CDR3 nucleotides are TGTGCCAGCAGCTCCCGGGACAGGGTCTACGAGCAGTACTTC. This encodes CASSSRDRVYEQYF.

The chain has TRBV5-1 and TRBJ2-4; no firm D call. This CDR3 contains 16 residues. V gave up 0 bases and J gave up 1 base, with 11 bases separating them. CDR1 and CDR2 (germline): SGHRS, YFSETQ. The DNA for the CDR3 is TGCGCCAGCAGCTTGGATCCCTTTCTCGCCAAAAACATTCAGTACTTC. Translation gives CASSLDPFLAKNIQYF.

This sequence joins TRBV7-9 and TRBJ2-1; a weak D match, TRBD1 (6 bases). V dropped 1 base and J dropped 4 bases, with 11 bases sitting between them. The CDR3 extends over 15 amino acids. Germline V gene data show CDR1 as SEHNR and CDR2 as FQNEAQ (reference sequence). The CDR3 nucleotides are TGTGCCAGCAGCTTAGTAGGGGGAAATTACAATGAGCAGTTCTTC. As protein: CASSLVGGNYNEQFF. The whole variable domain, remainder taken from reference TRBV7-9 and TRBJ2-1, is DTGVSQNPRHKITKRGQNVTFRCDPISEHNRLYWYRQTLGQGPEFLTYFQNEAQLEKSRLLSDRFSAERPKGSFSTLEIQRTEQGDSAMYLCASSLVGGNYNEQFFGPGTRLTVL.

This clone was observed a few times. This chain joins TRBV5-4 and TRBJ2-1; 7 bases fit TRBD1. Germline trimming cut 0 bases from V and 4 bases from J; bases unmatched to any gene: 4. The germline CDR1 and CDR2 sequences are SGHNT and YYREEE (reference sequence). The CDR3 is 15 amino acids. CDR3 sequence (DNA): TGTGCCAGCAGCTTGGTGGGACAGACGTACAATGAGCAGTTCTTC. It specifies CASSLVGQTYNEQFF.

This clone was seen a single time. This chain connects TRBV21-1 to TRBJ2-4; TRBD2, the D gene given by the table, was not confirmed from the DNA. TRBV21-1 corresponds to a pseudogene. This CDR3 has 12 residues. CDR3 in amino acids: CASSGRLAGKYF. The CDR3 DNA follows: TGTGCCAGCAGCGGACGACTAGCGGGAAAGTACTTC.

This clone came up once. V gene TRBV11-3 combines with J gene TRBJ1-5; TRBD1 matches at 7 bases. With V trimmed by 3 bases and J by 10 bases, 9 bases remained unmatched. Germline CDR1 SGHNT, CDR2 YENEEA. The length of the CDR3 is 14 residues. The DNA of the CDR3 is TGTGCCAGCAGCTTCGGGACAGCTAAAGGTCCCCAGCATTTT. This codes for CASSFGTAKGPQHF.

The chain employs TRBV7-2 and TRBJ2-7, with TRBD2 identical over 14 bases. The CDR3 contains 16 residues. Germline V gene data show CDR1 as SGHTA and CDR2 as FQGNSA. The ends lost 5 bases at V and 4 bases at J; junction bases unmatched: 7. The CDR3 sequence is CASSNSGLAGVYEQYF. CDR3 bases: TGTGCCAGCAGCAACTCGGGACTAGCGGGAGTTTACGAGCAGTACTTC.

This chain uses TRBV30 with TRBJ1-1; possible D gene TRBD1, 6 bases. The CDR3 consists of 14 residues. V was cut by 3 bases and J by 5 bases, with 16 bases left in between. CDR1 is GTSNPN and CDR2 is SVGIG in the germline V gene (reference sequence). The CDR3 region has the DNA TGTGCCTGGAGCGCCGGGGGGGGCCGGACTGAAGCTTTCTTT. Amino acids: CAWSAGGGRTEAFF.

J is TRBJ2-1 and V is TRBV2, with 11 bases lining up with TRBD1. J lost 0 bases, V lost 3 bases, and 13 bases had no gene match. Germline V gives CDR1 SNHLY, CDR2 FYNNEI. The CDR3 totals 20 residues. This CDR3 reads CASSDHKGQGDMSSYNEQFF. The CDR3 DNA reads TGTGCCAGCAGTGATCATAAGGGACAGGGGGACATGAGCTCCTACAATGAGCAGTTCTTC. Full variable domain (outside the CDR3, taken from reference TRBV2 and TRBJ2-1): EPEVTQTPSHQVTQMGQEVILRCVPISNHLYFYWYRQILGQKVEFLVSFYNNEISEKSEIFDDQFSVERPDGSNFTLKIRSTKLEDSAMYFCASSDHKGQGDMSSYNEQFFGPGTRLTVL.

The chain employs TRBV2 and TRBJ2-1, with 13 bases matching TRBD2. Germline V gives CDR1 SNHLY, CDR2 FYNNEI. The CDR3 covers 16 residues. The V and J ends lost 3 bases and 7 bases, in that order; junction bases with no gene match: 6. CDR3 loop: CASSEGTSGIINEQFF. The CDR3 DNA reads as TGTGCCAGCAGTGAGGGGACTAGCGGGATAATAAATGAGCAGTTCTTC.

The chain carries TRBV7-6 and TRBJ1-3, with D perhaps matching TRBD1 (5 bases). This CDR3 is built from 17 residues. The germline V and J ends were trimmed by 5 bases and 0 bases, with 17 bases remaining between them. Germline CDR1 is SGHVS and CDR2 is FNYEAQ. The CDR3 spells CASSHTRGPSSGNTIYF. The CDR3 coding sequence is TGTGCCAGCAGCCATACGCGGGGACCGAGCTCTGGAAACACCATATATTTT.

CDR3 in DNA: TGCGCCAGCACCATGACAGGGTTTGATGGCTACACCTTC. It is translated as CASTMTGFDGYTF. The chain joins TRBV5-1 to TRBJ1-2, with 7 nucleotides matching TRBD1. The germline V gene encodes CDR1 SGHRS and CDR2 YFSETQ. The CDR3 has 13 amino acids. Unmatched junction bases numbered 8, after V lost 6 bases and J lost 6 bases.

J is TRBJ2-2 and V is TRBV5-1; 9 bases align to TRBD2. Trimming at V came to 0 bases and at J to 3 bases, leaving 0 bases not matched to a gene. This CDR3 comprises 15 residues. Germline V gene data show CDR1 as SGHRS and CDR2 as YFSETQ. This CDR3 is CASSLVAGDTGELFF. The CDR3 coding sequence is TGCGCCAGCAGCTTGGTAGCGGGAGACACCGGGGAGCTGTTTTTT.

The chain has TRBV5-8 and TRBJ2-7, with D possibly being TRBD2 (6 bases). This CDR3 is built from 15 residues. Germline assignment: CDR1 SGHTS and CDR2 YDEGEE. The V gene lost 1 base and the J gene lost 1 base, with 12 bases spanning the gap. This chain's CDR3 is CASSLFRELSYEQYF. The CDR3 nucleotides read TGTGCCAGCAGCTTGTTCCGGGAGCTGTCCTACGAGCAGTACTTC.

This chain uses TRBV28 with TRBJ2-7; D perhaps matches TRBD1 (6 bases). The CDR3 extends over 14 amino acids. Germline CDR1 is MDHEN and CDR2 is SYDVKM. With 7 bases removed from V and 0 bases from J, the gap between germline ends came to 13 bases. The CDR3 here is CASTPQGPSYEQYF. CDR3 bases: TGTGCCAGCACTCCACAGGGACCCTCCTACGAGCAGTACTTC.

The V gene is TRBV5-6, the J gene TRBJ2-1; TRBD2 matches at 13 bases. CDR1 and CDR2 (germline): SGHDT, YYEEEE. This CDR3 contains 14 residues. Trimming took 0 bases from V and 9 from J; bases not matched to a gene: 0. The CDR3 region is CASSLGLAGGEQFF. As DNA, the CDR3 is TGTGCCAGCAGCTTGGGACTAGCGGGAGGTGAGCAGTTCTTC.

V gene TRBV30 combines with J gene TRBJ2-7, with TRBD1 matching over 7 bases. J lost 2 bases, V lost 5 bases, and 3 bases had no gene match. This CDR3 contains 12 residues. Germline loops: CDR1 GTSNPN, CDR2 SVGIG (reference sequence). CDR3: CAWDRATYEQYF. The CDR3 DNA is TGTGCCTGGGACAGGGCGACCTACGAGCAGTACTTC.

The chain combines TRBV5-4 with TRBJ2-5; unclear D gene. V was shortened by 4 bases and J by 1 base, with 11 bases between the two germline ends. The CDR3 contains 14 residues. The V gene's germline CDR1 is SGHNT and CDR2 YYREEE (reference sequence). The CDR3 reads CASSLPEPQETQYF. The CDR3 DNA reads TGTGCCAGCAGCCTCCCAGAACCCCAAGAGACCCAGTACTTC.

The chain links TRBV28 to TRBJ1-1; 12 bases align to TRBD1. The CDR3 is 15 residues long. J was trimmed by 6 bases and V by 5 bases; bases with no gene match: 7. Per germline, CDR1 MDHEN and CDR2 SYDVKM. This CDR3 is CASSGTGGKIAEAFF. The CDR3 bases are TGTGCCAGCAGTGGGACAGGGGGCAAAATAGCTGAAGCTTTCTTT.

This clone was detected only a few times. The rearrangement joins TRBV7-4 to TRBJ1-5; a possible D gene is TRBD1 (6 bases). This CDR3 is built from 12 residues. Trimming took off 4 bases at V and 6 bases at J, with 7 bases between the two ends. Per the germline V gene, CDR1 is SGHVT and CDR2 is SQSDAQ. In DNA, the CDR3 is TGTGCCAGCAGCTGGGACATTCAGCCCCAGCATTTT. Translating gives CASSWDIQPQHF.

The chain recombines TRBV28 with TRBJ2-2; 8 nucleotides match TRBD1. The CDR3 consists of 15 residues. V shed 3 bases, J shed 5 bases, and the junction held 5 bases outside the gene matches. CDR1 is MDHEN and CDR2 is SYDVKM in the germline V gene. CDR3 in DNA: TGTGCCAGCAGTTTCAGGGGGCTATGGACCGGGGAGCTGTTTTTT. Residues: CASSFRGLWTGELFF.

V usage is TRBV29-1 and J usage is TRBJ2-7; TRBD1 agrees at 10 bases. The germline gives CDR1 SQVTM, CDR2 ANQGSEA. CDR3 length equals 14 residues. Trimming cost V 6 bases and J 3 bases; bases outside gene matches: 8. CDR3: CSVDPGQGNYEQYF. CDR3 nucleotide sequence: TGCAGCGTGGACCCGGGACAGGGGAACTACGAGCAGTACTTC.